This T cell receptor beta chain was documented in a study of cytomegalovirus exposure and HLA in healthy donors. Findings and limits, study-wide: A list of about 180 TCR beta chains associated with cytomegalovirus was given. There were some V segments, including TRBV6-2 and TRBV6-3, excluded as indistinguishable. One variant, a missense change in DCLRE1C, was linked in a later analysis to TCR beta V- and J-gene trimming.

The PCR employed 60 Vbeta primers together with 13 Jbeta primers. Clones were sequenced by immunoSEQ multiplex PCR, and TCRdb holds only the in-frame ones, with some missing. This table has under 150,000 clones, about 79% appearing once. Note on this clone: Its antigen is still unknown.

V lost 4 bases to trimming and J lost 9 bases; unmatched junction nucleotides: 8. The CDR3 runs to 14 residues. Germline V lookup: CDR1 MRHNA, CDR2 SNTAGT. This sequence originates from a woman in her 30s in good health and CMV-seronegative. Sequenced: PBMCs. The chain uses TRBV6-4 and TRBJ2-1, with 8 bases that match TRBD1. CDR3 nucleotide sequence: TGTGCCAGCAGTGCCGGGACAGGCCAAGGTGAGCAGTTCTTC. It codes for CASSAGTGQGEQFF.